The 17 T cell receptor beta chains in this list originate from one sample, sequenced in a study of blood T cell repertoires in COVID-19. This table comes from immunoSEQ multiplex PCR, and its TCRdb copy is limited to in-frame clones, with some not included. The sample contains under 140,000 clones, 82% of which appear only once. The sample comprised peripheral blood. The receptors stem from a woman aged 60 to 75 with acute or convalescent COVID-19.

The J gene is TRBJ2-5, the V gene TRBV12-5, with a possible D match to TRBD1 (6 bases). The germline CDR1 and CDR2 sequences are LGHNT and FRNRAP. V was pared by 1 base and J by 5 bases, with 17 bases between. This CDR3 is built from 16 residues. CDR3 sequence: CASGLGRDTSAETQYF. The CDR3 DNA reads TGTGCTAGTGGTTTGGGCCGGGACACTAGTGCGGAGACCCAGTACTTC.

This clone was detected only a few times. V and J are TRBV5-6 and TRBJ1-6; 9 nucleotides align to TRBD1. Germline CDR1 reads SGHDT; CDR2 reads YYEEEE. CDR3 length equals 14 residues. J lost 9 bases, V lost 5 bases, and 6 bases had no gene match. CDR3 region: CASRTGTGSSPLHF. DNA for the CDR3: TGTGCCAGCAGGACCGGGACAGGGTCTTCACCCCTCCACTTT.

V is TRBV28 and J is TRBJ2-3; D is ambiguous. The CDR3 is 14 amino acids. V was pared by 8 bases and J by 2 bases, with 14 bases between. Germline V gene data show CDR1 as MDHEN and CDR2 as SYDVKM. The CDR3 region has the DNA TGTGCCAGCTGCCCGGGTAGGATCACAGATACGCAGTATTTT. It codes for CASCPGRITDTQYF. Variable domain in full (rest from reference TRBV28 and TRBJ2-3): DVKVTQSSRYLVKRTGEKVFLECVQDMDHENMFWYRQDPGLGLRLIYFSYDVKMKEKGDIPEGYSVSREKKERFSLILESASTNQTSMYLCASCPGRITDTQYFGPGTRLTVL.

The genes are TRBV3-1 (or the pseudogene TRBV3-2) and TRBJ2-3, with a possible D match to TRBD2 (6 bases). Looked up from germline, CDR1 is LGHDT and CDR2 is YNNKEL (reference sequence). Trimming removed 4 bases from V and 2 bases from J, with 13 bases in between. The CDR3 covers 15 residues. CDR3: CASSLRGFYTDTQYF. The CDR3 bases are TGTGCCAGCAGCCTTCGGGGGTTTTACACAGATACGCAGTATTTT.

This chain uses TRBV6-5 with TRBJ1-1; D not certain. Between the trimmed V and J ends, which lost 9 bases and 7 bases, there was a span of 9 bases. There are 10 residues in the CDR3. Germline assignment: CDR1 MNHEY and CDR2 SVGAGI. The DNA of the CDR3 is TGTGCCAGTATCGGGTATGAAGCTTTCTTT. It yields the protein CASIGYEAFF.

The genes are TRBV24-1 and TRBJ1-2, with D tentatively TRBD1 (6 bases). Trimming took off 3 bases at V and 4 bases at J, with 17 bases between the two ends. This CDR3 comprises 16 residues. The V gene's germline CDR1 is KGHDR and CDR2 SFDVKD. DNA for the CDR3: TGTGCCACCAGTGATGCCTATACGGGACACTTCTATGGCTACACCTTC. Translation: CATSDAYTGHFYGYTF.

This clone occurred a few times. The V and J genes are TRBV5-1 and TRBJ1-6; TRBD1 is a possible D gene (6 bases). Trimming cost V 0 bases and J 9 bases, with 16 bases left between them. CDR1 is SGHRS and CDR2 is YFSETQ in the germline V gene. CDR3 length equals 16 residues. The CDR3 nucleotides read TGCGCCAGCAGCTTGGGGACAGCCGAGGGTATTTCACCCCTCCACTTT. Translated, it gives CASSLGTAEGISPLHF.

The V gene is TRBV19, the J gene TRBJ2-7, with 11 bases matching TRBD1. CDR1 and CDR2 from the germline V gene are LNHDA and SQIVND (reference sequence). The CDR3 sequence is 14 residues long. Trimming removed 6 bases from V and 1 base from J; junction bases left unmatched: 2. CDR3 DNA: TGTGCCAGTAGAGGGACAGGGGGGTCCTACGAGCAGTACTTC. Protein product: CASRGTGGSYEQYF. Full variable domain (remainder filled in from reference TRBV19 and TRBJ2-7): DGGITQSPKYLFRKEGQNVTLSCEQNLNHDAMYWYRQDPGQGLRLIYYSQIVNDFQKGDIAEGYSVSREKKESFPLTVTSAQKNPTAFYLCASRGTGGSYEQYFGPGTRLTVT.

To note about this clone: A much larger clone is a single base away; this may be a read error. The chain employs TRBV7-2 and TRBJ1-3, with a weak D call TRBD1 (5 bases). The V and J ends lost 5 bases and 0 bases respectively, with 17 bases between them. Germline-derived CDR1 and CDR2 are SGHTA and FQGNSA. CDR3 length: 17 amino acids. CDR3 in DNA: TGTGCCAGCAGCGCGGGACTGGGACGGGACTCTGGAAACACCATATATTTT. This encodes CASSAGLGRDSGNTIYF. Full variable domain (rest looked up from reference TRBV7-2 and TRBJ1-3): GAGVSQSPSNKVTEKGKDVELRCDPISGHTALYWYRQSLGQGLEFLIYFQGNSAPDKSGLPSDRFSAERTGGSVSTLTIQRTQQEDSAVYLCASSAGLGRDSGNTIYFGEGSWLTVV.

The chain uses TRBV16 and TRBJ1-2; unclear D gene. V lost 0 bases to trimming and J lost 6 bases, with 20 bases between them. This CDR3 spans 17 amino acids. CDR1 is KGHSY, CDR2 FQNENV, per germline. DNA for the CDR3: TGTGCCAGCAGCCAATCGTCGATTGGCACCGCCCGCCATGGCTACACCTTC. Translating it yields CASSQSSIGTARHGYTF.

DNA of the CDR3: TGTGCCAGCAGCTTAGGGGGACTAGCGGCCCGGGGGGAGACCCAGTACTTC. Amino acids: CASSLGGLAARGETQYF. The gene calls are TRBV11-3 and TRBJ2-5; 11 nucleotides line up with TRBD2. CDR1 SGHNT and CDR2 YENEEA come from the germline V gene. This CDR3 is built from 17 residues. The V segment lost 1 base and the J segment 5 bases; nucleotides outside the gene matches: 9.

Here the CDR3 reads CASSQRPPGQGSLGTEAFF. The CDR3 DNA sequence: TGTGCCAGCAGTCAACGCCCGCCGGGACAGGGTTCTTTAGGCACTGAAGCTTTCTTT. The chain has TRBV27 and TRBJ1-1; 9 nucleotides match TRBD1. From germline, CDR1 is MNHEY and CDR2 SMNVEV (reference sequence). This CDR3 has 19 residues. Trimming at V came to 5 bases and at J to 4 bases, leaving 20 bases not matched to a gene.

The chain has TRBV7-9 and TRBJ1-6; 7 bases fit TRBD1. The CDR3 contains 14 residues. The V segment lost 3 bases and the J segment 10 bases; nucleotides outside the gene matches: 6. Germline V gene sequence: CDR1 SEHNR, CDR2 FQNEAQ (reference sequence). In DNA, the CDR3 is TGTGCCAGCAGCTTGACAGGGAGTGGATCACCCCTCCACTTT. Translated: CASSLTGSGSPLHF.

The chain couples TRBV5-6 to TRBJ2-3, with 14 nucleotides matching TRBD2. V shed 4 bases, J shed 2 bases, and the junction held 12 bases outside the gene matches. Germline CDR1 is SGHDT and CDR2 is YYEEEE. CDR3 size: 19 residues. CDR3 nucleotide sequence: TGTGCCAGCAGCCCTCCCGGGACTAGCGGGGGATTCGACACAGATACGCAGTATTTT. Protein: CASSPPGTSGGFDTDTQYF.

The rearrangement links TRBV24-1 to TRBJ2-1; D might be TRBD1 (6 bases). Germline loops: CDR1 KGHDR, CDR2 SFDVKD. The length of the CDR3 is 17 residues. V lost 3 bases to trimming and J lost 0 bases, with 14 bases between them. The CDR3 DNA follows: TGTGCCACCAGTGATCCCCGGACAGCTGGCTCCTACAATGAGCAGTTCTTC. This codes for CATSDPRTAGSYNEQFF.

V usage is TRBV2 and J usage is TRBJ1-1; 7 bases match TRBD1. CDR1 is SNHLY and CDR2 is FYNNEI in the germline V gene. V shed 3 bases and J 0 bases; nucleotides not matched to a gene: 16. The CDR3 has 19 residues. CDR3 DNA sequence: TGTGCCAGCAGTGACACAATACAAACGACAGGGCTCATGAACACTGAAGCTTTCTTT. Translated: CASSDTIQTTGLMNTEAFF.

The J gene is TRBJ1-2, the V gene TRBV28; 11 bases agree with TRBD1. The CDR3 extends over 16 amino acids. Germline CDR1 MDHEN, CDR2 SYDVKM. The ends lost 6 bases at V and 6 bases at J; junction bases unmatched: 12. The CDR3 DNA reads TGTGCCAGCAGCATCCCGGCAGGACAGGGGGCGGATGGCTACACCTTC. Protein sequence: CASSIPAGQGADGYTF.